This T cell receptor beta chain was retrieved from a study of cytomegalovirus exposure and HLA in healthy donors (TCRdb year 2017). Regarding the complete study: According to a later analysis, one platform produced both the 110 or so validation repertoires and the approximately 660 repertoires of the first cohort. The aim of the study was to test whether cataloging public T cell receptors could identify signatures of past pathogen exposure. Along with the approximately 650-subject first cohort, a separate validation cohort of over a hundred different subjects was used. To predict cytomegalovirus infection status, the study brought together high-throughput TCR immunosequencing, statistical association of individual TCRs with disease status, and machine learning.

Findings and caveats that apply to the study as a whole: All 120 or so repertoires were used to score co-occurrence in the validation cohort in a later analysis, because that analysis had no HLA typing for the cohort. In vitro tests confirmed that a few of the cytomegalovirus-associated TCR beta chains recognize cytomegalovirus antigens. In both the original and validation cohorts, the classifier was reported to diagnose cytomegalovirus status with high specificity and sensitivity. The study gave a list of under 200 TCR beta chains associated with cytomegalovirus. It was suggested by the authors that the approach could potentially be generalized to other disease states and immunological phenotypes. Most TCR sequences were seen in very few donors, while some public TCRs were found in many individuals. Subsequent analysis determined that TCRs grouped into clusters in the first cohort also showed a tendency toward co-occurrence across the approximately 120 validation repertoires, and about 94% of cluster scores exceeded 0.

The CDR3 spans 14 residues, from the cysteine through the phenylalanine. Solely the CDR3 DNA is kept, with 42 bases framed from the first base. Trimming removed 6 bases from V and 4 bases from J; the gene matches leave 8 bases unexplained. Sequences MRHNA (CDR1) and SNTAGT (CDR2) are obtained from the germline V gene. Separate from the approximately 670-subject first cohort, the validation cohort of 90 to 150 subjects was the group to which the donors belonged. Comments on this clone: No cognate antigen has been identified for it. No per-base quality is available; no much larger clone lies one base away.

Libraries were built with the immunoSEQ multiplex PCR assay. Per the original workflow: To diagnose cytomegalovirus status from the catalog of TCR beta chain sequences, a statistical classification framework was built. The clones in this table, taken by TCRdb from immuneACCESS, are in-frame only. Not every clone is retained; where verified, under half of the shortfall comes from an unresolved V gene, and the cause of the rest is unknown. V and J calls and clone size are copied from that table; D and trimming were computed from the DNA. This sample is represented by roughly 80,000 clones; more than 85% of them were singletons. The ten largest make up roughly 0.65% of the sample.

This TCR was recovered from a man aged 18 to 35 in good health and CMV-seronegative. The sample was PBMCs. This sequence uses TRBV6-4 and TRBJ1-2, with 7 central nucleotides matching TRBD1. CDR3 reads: CASRRQGDGYGYTF. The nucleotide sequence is TGTGCCAGCAGGAGACAGGGAGACGGCTATGGCTACACCTTC.